The 29 T cell receptor beta chains in this list originate from one sample, sequenced in a study of memory CD4+ T cells and cytomegalovirus serostatus (dated by TCRdb to the late 2010s). Libraries came from the immunoSEQ multiplex PCR assay. Drawn from immuneACCESS, this table holds only the in-frame rearrangements with V and J called that TCRdb kept. Clones are partly lost; checked studies trace under half to an unresolved V gene and leave the rest unexplained. This sample lists under 45,000 clones; more than 60% were detected once. Around 0.6% of the sample belongs to the ten largest clones. Single viable CD3+CD4+CD8-CD45RO+ cells were sorted as memory CD4+ T cells on a FACSAria II. Sequencing used memory CD4+ T cells from blood. These receptors all come from an adult in good health and CMV-seronegative.

DNA of the CDR3: TGTGCCAGTAGTATAAGCAGGTTGGCTGAAGCTTTCTTT. Translating it yields CASSISRLAEAFF. The chain carries TRBV19 and TRBJ1-1; D is uncertain. Trimming removed 2 bases at V and 6 bases at J, with 10 bases between. CDR3 length: 13 amino acids. The germline V gene encodes CDR1 LNHDA and CDR2 SQIVND (reference sequence).

DNA of the CDR3: TGTGCCAGCAGGGTCCGTGGGTCCCAGGGGAATGAGCAGTTCTTC. This sequence encodes CASRVRGSQGNEQFF. The chain is built from TRBV2 and TRBJ2-1; a possible D gene is TRBD1 (6 bases). V gave up 6 bases and J gave up 7 bases, with 19 bases separating them. The germline CDR1 and CDR2 sequences are SNHLY and FYNNEI. The CDR3 runs 15 residues.

The V gene is TRBV5-1, the J gene TRBJ2-5, with unresolved D. V was shortened by 4 bases and J by 0 bases, with 4 bases between the two germline ends. In germline, CDR1 is SGHRS, CDR2 YFSETQ. The CDR3 contains 12 residues. The CDR3 DNA reads as TGCGCCAGCAGCCTGGACCAAGAGACCCAGTACTTC. It specifies CASSLDQETQYF.

The chain combines TRBV6-5 with TRBJ1-6, with 7 bases aligning to TRBD1. Per germline, CDR1 MNHEY and CDR2 SVGAGI. V was pared by 6 bases and J by 2 bases, with 4 bases of the junction left unmatched. This CDR3 is built from 15 residues. CDR3 loop: CASSQGVTYNSPLHF. In nucleotides, the CDR3 is TGTGCCAGCAGCCAGGGGGTAACCTATAATTCACCCCTCCACTTT.

This rearrangement joins TRBV6-1 to TRBJ2-3, with D possibly TRBD1 on 6 matching bases. CDR3 size: 15 residues. Trimming removed 3 bases at V and 4 bases at J, with 14 bases between. The germline CDR1 and CDR2 sequences are MNHNS and SASEGT. The CDR3 bases are TGTGCCAGCAGTGAGCAGGGGTGGAATGCAGATACGCAGTATTTT. Translation: CASSEQGWNADTQYF.

The chain combines TRBV20-1 with TRBJ2-3; no clear D. CDR3 length: 10 amino acids. Germline V gene data show CDR1 as DFQATT and CDR2 as SNEGSKA (reference sequence). Trimming removed 3 bases from V and 6 bases from J, with 4 bases in between. CDR3 sequence (DNA): TGCAGTGCTAGTGTGGATACGCAGTATTTT. Its protein product is CSASVDTQYF.

The V gene is TRBV6-5, the J gene TRBJ2-2; D is undetermined. This CDR3 has 15 residues. Germline loops: CDR1 MNHEY, CDR2 SVGAGI. V was cut by 2 bases and J by 0 bases, with 7 bases left in between. The CDR3 region is CASSYESSNTGELFF. In nucleotides, the CDR3 is TGTGCCAGCAGTTACGAGAGCTCGAACACCGGGGAGCTGTTTTTT.

V and J are TRBV19 and TRBJ1-2; 7 positions agree with TRBD1. Germline assignment: CDR1 LNHDA and CDR2 SQIVND (reference sequence). This CDR3 is built from 13 residues. Trimming at V came to 10 bases and at J to 0 bases, leaving 5 bases not matched to a gene. The CDR3 reads CATATGTNYGYTF. The CDR3 DNA is TGTGCCACCGCGACAGGGACTAACTATGGCTACACCTTC.

The chain carries TRBV5-1 and TRBJ2-7; weak D call: TRBD1 (6 bases). The ends were cut back, 0 bases at V and 3 bases at J, with 16 bases in the middle. The CDR3 consists of 16 residues. Germline loops: CDR1 SGHRS, CDR2 YFSETQ. The CDR3 reads CASSLGSTGRGYEQYF. The CDR3 DNA sequence: TGCGCCAGCAGCTTGGGGTCGACAGGAAGGGGCTACGAGCAGTACTTC.

This sequence joins TRBV2 and TRBJ1-6, with D uncertain. Germline values: CDR1 SNHLY, CDR2 FYNNEI. With 4 bases removed from V and 7 bases from J, the gap between germline ends came to 5 bases. There are 12 residues in the CDR3. The chain's CDR3 is CASSGSNSPLHF. As DNA, the CDR3 is TGTGCCAGCAGTGGCTCAAATTCACCCCTCCACTTT.

As DNA, the CDR3 is TGTGCCACCAGCAGGAGCGGGACGGACCCTGAAGCTTTCTTT. It yields the protein CATSRSGTDPEAFF. The chain links TRBV15 to TRBJ1-1; possibly TRBD1 for D (5 bases). The V and J ends lost 3 bases and 6 bases respectively, with 14 bases between them. Germline V gene sequence: CDR1 LNHNV, CDR2 YYDKDF (reference sequence). The CDR3 is made up of 14 amino acids.

The CDR3 bases are TGTGCCAGCAGTTTATACGGGGAAGAGCAGTACTTC. It encodes CASSLYGEEQYF. The genes are TRBV28 and TRBJ2-7, with a tentative D call TRBD2 (5 bases). CDR1 is MDHEN and CDR2 is SYDVKM in the germline V gene. This CDR3 is 12 amino acids long. Trimming shortened V by 1 base and J by 7 bases, and 8 bases separated the two germline ends.

The CDR3, as DNA: TGTGCCAGCAAACCCCGACAGAACCAAGAGACCCAGTACTTC. Protein: CASKPRQNQETQYF. The chain recombines TRBV2 with TRBJ2-5; D might be TRBD1 (5 bases). In germline, CDR1 is SNHLY, CDR2 FYNNEI. Trimming stripped 7 bases from V and 0 bases from J, with 12 bases between. CDR3 length equals 14 residues.

V gene TRBV7-9 combines with J gene TRBJ2-7; tentative D call: TRBD1 (5 bases). The CDR3 loop spans 13 amino acids. The V and J ends lost 5 bases and 5 bases respectively, with 13 bases between them. CDR1 is SEHNR, CDR2 FQNEAQ, per germline (reference sequence). The CDR3: CASSDRTTHEQYF. The CDR3 DNA sequence: TGTGCCAGCAGCGATCGGACAACTCACGAGCAGTACTTC. Drawing the rest from reference TRBV7-9 and TRBJ2-7, the complete variable domain is DTGVSQNPRHKITKRGQNVTFRCDPISEHNRLYWYRQTLGQGPEFLTYFQNEAQLEKSRLLSDRFSAERPKGSFSTLEIQRTEQGDSAMYLCASSDRTTHEQYFGPGTRLTVT.

CDR3 DNA: TGTGCCAGCTCACCAACATATAACCGGGACGGTGAAGCTTTCTTT. Protein sequence: CASSPTYNRDGEAFF. This chain links TRBV18 with TRBJ1-1, with D perhaps matching TRBD1 (5 bases). The CDR3 extends over 15 amino acids. The germline CDR1 and CDR2 sequences are KGHSH and LQKENI. Trimming pared 2 bases from V and 7 bases from J, leaving 17 bases between.

The chain recombines TRBV7-3 with TRBJ2-3; no clear D. This CDR3 region has 14 residues. V was clipped by 4 bases and J by 3 bases, with 11 bases between them. Germline lookup yields CDR1 SGHTA and CDR2 FQGTGA. The chain's CDR3 is CASSSLKLTDTQYF. The CDR3 nucleotides read TGTGCCAGCAGCTCGTTGAAATTAACAGATACGCAGTATTTT.

V and J are TRBV28 and TRBJ1-2; 8 bases are a match to TRBD1. CDR3 length: 14 residues. Germline V lookup: CDR1 MDHEN, CDR2 SYDVKM. V lost 8 bases, J lost 12 bases, and 17 bases stayed unmatched. The CDR3 region is CASGGRLKQGADTF. The CDR3 nucleotides are TGTGCCAGCGGGGGCCGGTTAAAGCAGGGGGCGGACACCTTC.

The chain couples TRBV27 to TRBJ2-7; D is uncertain. Germline-derived CDR1 and CDR2 are MNHEY and SMNVEV (reference sequence). CDR3 size: 14 residues. V lost 0 bases and J 1 base, leaving 7 bases between the germline ends. The CDR3 reads CASSLSPNSYEQYF. The CDR3 region has the DNA TGTGCCAGCAGTTTATCGCCGAATTCCTACGAGCAGTACTTC.

The V gene is TRBV11-2, the J gene TRBJ1-5; 10 nucleotides agree with TRBD1. V trimming: 5 bases; J trimming: 7 bases; junction bases outside the gene matches: 8. The CDR3 runs 15 residues. The germline CDR1 and CDR2 sequences are SGHAT and FQNNGV. For the CDR3, the DNA is TGTGCCAGCAGCCCCGGACAGGGGGATAGACAGCCCCAGCATTTT. Its translation is CASSPGQGDRQPQHF.

The J gene is TRBJ1-3, the V gene TRBV4-1; D is undetermined. Trimming removed 1 base from V and 4 bases from J, with 11 bases in between. Germline V gene lookup returns CDR1 MGHRA and CDR2 YSYEKL. The CDR3 has 15 residues. In DNA, the CDR3 is TGCGCCAGCAGCCAAGGCGTCTGGGGAGGAAACACCATATATTTT. It translates to CASSQGVWGGNTIYF.

Only one count was recorded for this clone. This chain links TRBV25-1 with TRBJ2-1; a weak D match, TRBD2 (6 bases). The CDR3 has 13 residues. CDR1 is MGHDK and CDR2 is SYGVNS in the germline V gene. V was cut by 6 bases and J by 5 bases, with 11 bases left in between. The CDR3 spells CASRGRGDNEQFF. As DNA, the CDR3 is TGTGCCAGCAGGGGGCGCGGGGACAATGAGCAGTTCTTC.

CDR3 sequence: CASSKRDSTYEQYF. As DNA, the CDR3 is TGTGCCAGCAGCAAGCGGGACAGTACCTACGAGCAGTACTTC. The rearrangement uses TRBV7-8 and TRBJ2-7, with D possibly being TRBD1 or TRBD2 (7 bases each). V was pared by 5 bases and J by 2 bases, with 13 bases between. From germline, CDR1 is SGHVS and CDR2 FQNEAQ. The CDR3 is made up of 14 amino acids.

This chain links TRBV10-3 with TRBJ1-5, with D tentatively TRBD1 (5 bases). Germline lookup yields CDR1 ENHRY and CDR2 SYGVKD. Trimming cost V 11 bases and J 3 bases, with 11 bases left between them. This CDR3 comprises 12 residues. The CDR3 here is CAGGGANQPQHF. CDR3 nucleotides: TGTGCCGGGGGAGGGGCCAATCAGCCCCAGCATTTT.

The rearrangement joins TRBV28 to TRBJ1-1; no reliable D call. This CDR3 contains 14 residues. Germline lookup yields CDR1 MDHEN and CDR2 SYDVKM. Trimming took 3 bases from V and 2 from J, leaving 10 bases between them. The CDR3 DNA sequence: TGTGCCAGCAGTTTGACATCCATAAACACTGAAGCTTTCTTT. Translating it yields CASSLTSINTEAFF. Full variable domain (outside the CDR3, taken from reference TRBV28 and TRBJ1-1): DVKVTQSSRYLVKRTGEKVFLECVQDMDHENMFWYRQDPGLGLRLIYFSYDVKMKEKGDIPEGYSVSREKKERFSLILESASTNQTSMYLCASSLTSINTEAFFGQGTRLTVV.

V and J are TRBV7-2 and TRBJ1-2, with D perhaps TRBD1 (6 bases). With 5 bases removed from V and 6 bases from J, the gap between germline ends came to 19 bases. The CDR3 covers 15 residues. Germline assignment: CDR1 SGHTA and CDR2 FQGNSA. In DNA, the CDR3 is TGTGCCAGCAGCCTCAGCCTGGGGGCGAGGGATGGCTACACCTTC. Its translation: CASSLSLGARDGYTF.

This sequence joins TRBV7-2 and TRBJ2-3; D gene unclear. The V and J ends lost 1 base and 2 bases respectively, with 4 bases between them. The CDR3 extends over 13 amino acids. Germline V gene data show CDR1 as SGHTA and CDR2 as FQGNSA. The CDR3 nucleotides are TGTGCCAGCAGCTTAGTTTTCACAGATACGCAGTATTTT. Protein: CASSLVFTDTQYF.

The chain couples TRBV5-1 to TRBJ2-1, with D possibly matching TRBD2 (5 bases). CDR1 and CDR2 (germline): SGHRS, YFSETQ. The CDR3 contains 15 residues. V was pared by 5 bases and J by 8 bases, with 20 bases between. The CDR3 bases are TGCGCCAGCAGGCCGGCCCTGGGAGAGTGGGATGAGCAGTTCTTC. It encodes CASRPALGEWDEQFF.

The J gene is TRBJ2-1, the V gene TRBV19; 7 bases fit TRBD2. The CDR3 is made up of 16 amino acids. With 5 bases clipped from V and 5 bases from J, the junction kept 12 bases outside the gene matches. Germline V gene lookup returns CDR1 LNHDA and CDR2 SQIVND (reference sequence). CDR3 sequence: CASSGGVGGGNNEQFF. The CDR3 bases are TGTGCCAGTAGTGGGGGTGTTGGCGGGGGTAACAATGAGCAGTTCTTC.

The chain couples TRBV7-2 to TRBJ1-1; TRBD1 matches 9 bases. Germline V gene sequence: CDR1 SGHTA, CDR2 FQGNSA. The junction had 0 bases not matched to a gene; V was cut back by 1 base and J by 0 bases. The CDR3 runs 15 residues. CDR3 sequence: CASSLGDRVNTEAFF. The CDR3 nucleotides are TGTGCCAGCAGCTTAGGGGACAGGGTGAACACTGAAGCTTTCTTT. Full variable domain (rest looked up from reference TRBV7-2 and TRBJ1-1): GAGVSQSPSNKVTEKGKDVELRCDPISGHTALYWYRQSLGQGLEFLIYFQGNSAPDKSGLPSDRFSAERTGGSVSTLTIQRTQQEDSAVYLCASSLGDRVNTEAFFGQGTRLTVV.